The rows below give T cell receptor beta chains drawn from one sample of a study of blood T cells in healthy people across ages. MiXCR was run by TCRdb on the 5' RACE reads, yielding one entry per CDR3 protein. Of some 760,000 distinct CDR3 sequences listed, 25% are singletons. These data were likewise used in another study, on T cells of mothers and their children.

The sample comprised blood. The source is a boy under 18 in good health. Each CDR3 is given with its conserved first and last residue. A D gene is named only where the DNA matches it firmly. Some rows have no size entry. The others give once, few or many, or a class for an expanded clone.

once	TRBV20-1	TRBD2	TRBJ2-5	TGCAGTGCTAGACATCGATCTAGCGGCCAAGAGACCCAGTACTTC	CSARHRSSGQETQYF
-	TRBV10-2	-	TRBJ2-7	TGCGCCAGCAGTGAGTCGATCGTGGGGCAGAGTATCTACGAGCAGTACTTC	CASSESIVGQSIYEQYF
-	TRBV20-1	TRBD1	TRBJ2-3	TGCAGTGCTAGGGACAGGGGAAGTGGTACAGATACGCAGTATTTT	CSARDRGSGTDTQYF
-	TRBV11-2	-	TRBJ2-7	TGTGCCAGCAGCCCATCCCGGGGTCCCCGACCCTACGAGCAGTACTTC	CASSPSRGPRPYEQYF
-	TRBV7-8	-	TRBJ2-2	TGTGCCAGCCCAGTTCAGGACAGTGGCACCGGGGAGCTGTTTTTT	CASPVQDSGTGELFF
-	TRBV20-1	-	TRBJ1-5	TGCAGTGCCTCTCTGGGGCTGAATCAGCCCCAGCATTTT	CSASLGLNQPQHF
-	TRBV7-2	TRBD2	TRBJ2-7	TGTGCCAGCAGCTTAGCCCTGGGACTAGCTGGCGTGGGCGAGCAGTACTTC	CASSLALGLAGVGEQYF
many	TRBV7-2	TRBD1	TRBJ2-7	TGTGCCAGCAGCCCAGGGACAGGGGAGTACGAGCAGTACTTC	CASSPGTGEYEQYF
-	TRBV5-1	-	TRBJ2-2	TGCACCAGCAGCTTGGGGCGGGGCACCGGGGAGCTGTTTTTT	CTSSLGRGTGELFF
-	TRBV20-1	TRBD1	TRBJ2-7	TGCAGTGCTAGAGACCCCCCGGGACAGTTGCGCGAGCAGTACTTC	CSARDPPGQLREQYF